Presented here are 20 T cell receptor beta chains from one specimen sequenced in a study of blood T cell repertoires in COVID-19. The table came from immunoSEQ multiplex PCR; TCRdb's copy has only in-frame clones and leaves some out. The table lists approximately 50,000 clones, around 85% of them singletons. The sample taken for sequencing was peripheral blood. The receptors stem from a man between 65 and 80 years old with active COVID-19.

This sequence joins TRBV30 and TRBJ1-3; 8 bases align to TRBD1. CDR3 size: 14 residues. CDR1 and CDR2 (germline): GTSNPN, SVGIG (reference sequence). V was clipped by 5 bases and J by 3 bases; unmatched bases: 6. This chain's CDR3 is CAWAQGAFGNTIYF. In nucleotides, the CDR3 is TGTGCCTGGGCTCAGGGGGCTTTTGGAAACACCATATATTTT.

V gene TRBV4-3 combines with J gene TRBJ2-7; 11 nucleotides agree with TRBD2. Germline V gene data show CDR1 as LGHNA and CDR2 as YSLEER. V trimming: 0 bases; J trimming: 4 bases; junction bases outside the gene matches: 5. The CDR3 spans 16 residues. CDR3 sequence (DNA): TGCGCCAGCAGCCAAGAGGGAATAGCGGGAGGGTACGAGCAGTACTTC. Translating it yields CASSQEGIAGGYEQYF.

V is TRBV19 and J is TRBJ1-5, with TRBD1 matching over 8 bases. Germline values: CDR1 LNHDA, CDR2 SQIVND (reference sequence). With V trimmed by 6 bases and J by 2 bases, 12 bases remained unmatched. The length of the CDR3 is 17 residues. Written as DNA, the CDR3 is TGTGCCAGTAGCCGAACCAGACAGGGGTTCGGCAATCAGCCCCAGCATTTT. Its protein product is CASSRTRQGFGNQPQHF.

V is TRBV9 and J is TRBJ2-3; D uncertain. Trimming took 3 bases from V and 0 from J, leaving 5 bases between them. CDR3 length: 13 amino acids. Germline-derived CDR1 and CDR2 are SGDLS and YYNGEE. The CDR3 loop is CASSGASTDTQYF. As DNA, the CDR3 is TGTGCCAGCAGCGGGGCTAGCACAGATACGCAGTATTTT.

The J gene is TRBJ2-3, the V gene TRBV20-1; 9 bases agree with TRBD2. The CDR3 contains 15 residues. With V trimmed by 3 bases and J by 4 bases, 8 bases remained unmatched. Germline lookup yields CDR1 DFQATT and CDR2 SNEGSKA (reference sequence). The CDR3 nucleotides are TGCAGTGCTAGTAGGCGGGAGGGCCACTCAGATACGCAGTATTTT. This encodes CSASRREGHSDTQYF.

The V and J genes are TRBV14 and TRBJ2-5; the D gene is possibly TRBD1 (6 bases). Per germline, CDR1 SGHDN and CDR2 FVKESK. The CDR3 runs 18 residues. The germline V and J ends were trimmed by 1 base and 2 bases, with 20 bases remaining between them. CDR3 bases: TGTGCCAGCAGCCAAGGGAAGGGACAAATGAGATCTCAAGAGACCCAGTACTTC. Translated: CASSQGKGQMRSQETQYF.

V usage is TRBV4-1 and J usage is TRBJ1-5; no clear D gene. The CDR3 is 13 amino acids. Germline V gene lookup returns CDR1 MGHRA and CDR2 YSYEKL. Trimming shortened V by 0 bases and J by 5 bases, and 5 bases separated the two germline ends. The DNA of the CDR3 is TGCGCCAGCAGCCAAGAAGCCTATCAGCCCCAGCATTTT. It is translated as CASSQEAYQPQHF.

This rearrangement joins TRBV5-4 to TRBJ2-3, with 11 bases that match TRBD1. Looked up from germline, CDR1 is SGHNT and CDR2 is YYREEE (reference sequence). Unmatched junction bases numbered 3, after V lost 3 bases and J lost 6 bases. The CDR3 is made up of 14 amino acids. CDR3 region: CASSWDRGSDTQYF. DNA for the CDR3: TGTGCCAGCAGCTGGGACAGGGGGTCGGATACGCAGTATTTT.

The CDR3 nucleotides read TGTGCCAGCAGGGGACTAGCGGGAACATCTAGGTACGAGCAGTACTTC. It encodes CASRGLAGTSRYEQYF. The rearrangement joins TRBV27 to TRBJ2-7; 13 nucleotides agree with TRBD2. The CDR3 covers 16 residues. The junction had 9 bases not matched to a gene; V was cut back by 6 bases and J by 4 bases. Germline V gene data show CDR1 as MNHEY and CDR2 as SMNVEV (reference sequence).

This clone came up a few times. V is TRBV5-6 and J is TRBJ1-2; D ambiguous. Per the germline V gene, CDR1 is SGHDT and CDR2 is YYEEEE. V lost 4 bases and J lost 10, with 11 bases in between. The CDR3 is 11 amino acids. The CDR3 reads CASSTAGIYTF. The CDR3 coding sequence is TGTGCCAGCAGCACCGCAGGCATCTACACCTTC.

This clone was counted only a few times. This sequence joins TRBV5-6 and TRBJ1-4; D is uncertain. Germline values: CDR1 SGHDT, CDR2 YYEEEE. The CDR3 is made up of 13 amino acids. With 4 bases removed from V and 5 bases from J, the gap between germline ends came to 9 bases. CDR3 in amino acids: CASSPSLNEKLFF. For the CDR3, the DNA is TGTGCCAGCAGCCCTAGCCTCAATGAAAAACTGTTTTTT.

This clone was observed once. For the CDR3, the DNA is TGTGCCACCAGCATACATTACCCCACAGGGGCAAGGAATCAGCCCCAGCATTTT. This translates into CATSIHYPTGARNQPQHF. The chain couples TRBV15 to TRBJ1-5; TRBD1 matches at 7 bases. The CDR3 spans 18 residues. The V gene's germline CDR1 is LNHNV and CDR2 YYDKDF (reference sequence). J lost 4 bases, V lost 4 bases, and 16 bases had no gene match.

The rearrangement links TRBV7-9 to TRBJ2-2; TRBD2 matches 9 bases. The J segment lost 5 bases and the V segment lost 5 bases, leaving 3 bases of the junction unmatched. CDR3 length: 14 residues. Germline CDR1 and CDR2: SEHNR and FQNEAQ (reference sequence). The CDR3, as DNA: TGTGCCAGCAGCCTGGGACTAGCAACCGGGGAGCTGTTTTTT. Translation: CASSLGLATGELFF.

This clone was observed a handful of times. The rearrangement links TRBV7-2 to TRBJ2-7; weak D call: TRBD2 (6 bases). The germline V gene has CDR1 SGHTA and CDR2 FQGNSA. V was cut by 5 bases and J by 2 bases, with 16 bases left in between. This CDR3 spans 15 amino acids. CDR3 DNA sequence: TGTGCCAGCAGCCCCCACCCGGGGGAGGCCTACGAGCAGTACTTC. It yields the protein CASSPHPGEAYEQYF.

CDR3 sequence (DNA): TGTGCCAGCAGTTCCTGGACTAGCGGTTCCTACGAGCAGTACTTC. Translated, it gives CASSSWTSGSYEQYF. The J gene is TRBJ2-7, the V gene TRBV27; 10 bases line up with TRBD2. The germline CDR1 and CDR2 sequences are MNHEY and SMNVEV (reference sequence). The V segment lost 4 bases and the J segment 1 base; nucleotides outside the gene matches: 4. This CDR3 spans 15 amino acids.

The J gene is TRBJ1-4, the V gene TRBV6-4; perhaps TRBD1 as D (6 bases). Looked up from germline, CDR1 is MRHNA and CDR2 is SNTAGT. Trimming shortened V by 2 bases and J by 10 bases, and 11 bases separated the two germline ends. The CDR3 runs to 13 residues. DNA for the CDR3: TGTGCCAGCAGTGACCCGATACAGGGAAAACTGTTTTTT. Protein sequence: CASSDPIQGKLFF.

J is TRBJ1-5 and V is TRBV3-1 (or the pseudogene TRBV3-2); no reliable D call. Germline lookup yields CDR1 LGHDT and CDR2 YNNKEL (reference sequence). The CDR3 is made up of 14 amino acids. Trimming removed 3 bases from V and 2 bases from J, with 8 bases in between. The CDR3 spells CASSQTSGNQPQHF. In DNA form, the CDR3 reads TGTGCCAGCAGCCAGACAAGTGGCAATCAGCCCCAGCATTTT.

The V gene is TRBV19, the J gene TRBJ2-2, with D possibly TRBD1 on 6 matching bases. The CDR3 loop spans 18 amino acids. V lost 2 bases and J 5 bases, leaving 21 bases between the germline ends. CDR1 is LNHDA, CDR2 SQIVND, per germline (reference sequence). The CDR3 DNA is TGTGCCAGTAGTATAAGGGCAGGGGATGGGGCGTCGACCGGGGAGCTGTTTTTT. Its translation: CASSIRAGDGASTGELFF.

The chain employs TRBV7-8 and TRBJ1-1; 9 bases are shared with TRBD1. The junction had 7 bases not matched to a gene; V was cut back by 4 bases and J by 4 bases. Per the germline V gene, CDR1 is SGHVS and CDR2 is FQNEAQ. There are 15 residues in the CDR3. The CDR3 region has the DNA TGTGCCAGCAGCTCGAGGGGGACAGGGAGCACTGAAGCTTTCTTT. Amino acids: CASSSRGTGSTEAFF.

Worth noting for this clone: This same CDR3 is encoded by further DNA sequences in the sample. CDR3: CASSLGLADNEQFF. The CDR3 nucleotides are TGTGCCAGCAGCTTAGGCCTAGCGGACAATGAGCAGTTCTTC. V gene TRBV7-2 combines with J gene TRBJ2-1; 7 bases are a match to TRBD2. The CDR3 totals 14 residues. The junction had 2 bases not matched to a gene; V was cut back by 1 base and J by 5 bases. Germline CDR1 and CDR2: SGHTA and FQGNSA.